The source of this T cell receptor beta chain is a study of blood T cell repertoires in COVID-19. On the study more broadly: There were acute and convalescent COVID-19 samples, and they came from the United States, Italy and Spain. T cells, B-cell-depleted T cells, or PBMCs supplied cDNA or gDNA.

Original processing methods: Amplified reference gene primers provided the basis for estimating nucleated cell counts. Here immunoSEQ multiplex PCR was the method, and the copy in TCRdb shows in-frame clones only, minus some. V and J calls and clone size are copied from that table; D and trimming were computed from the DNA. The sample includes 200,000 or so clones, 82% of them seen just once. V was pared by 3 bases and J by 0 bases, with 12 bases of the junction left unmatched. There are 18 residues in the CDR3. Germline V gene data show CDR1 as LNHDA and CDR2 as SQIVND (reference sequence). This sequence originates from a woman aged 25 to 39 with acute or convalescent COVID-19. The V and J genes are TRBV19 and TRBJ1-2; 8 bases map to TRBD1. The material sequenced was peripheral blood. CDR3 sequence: CASSIAGGSALTNYGYTF. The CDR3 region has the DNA TGTGCCAGTAGTATCGCAGGGGGCAGCGCCCTAACTAACTATGGCTACACCTTC.